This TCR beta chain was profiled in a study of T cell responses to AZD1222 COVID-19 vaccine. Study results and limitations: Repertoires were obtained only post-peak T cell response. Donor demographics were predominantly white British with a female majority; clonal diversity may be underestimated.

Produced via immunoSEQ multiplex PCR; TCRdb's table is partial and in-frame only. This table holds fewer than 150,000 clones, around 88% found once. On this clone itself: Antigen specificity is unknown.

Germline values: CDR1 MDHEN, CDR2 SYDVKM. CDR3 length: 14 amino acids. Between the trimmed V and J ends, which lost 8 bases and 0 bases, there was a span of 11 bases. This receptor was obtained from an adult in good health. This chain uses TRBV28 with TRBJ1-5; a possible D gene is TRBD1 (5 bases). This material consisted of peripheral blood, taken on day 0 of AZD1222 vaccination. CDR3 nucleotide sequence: TGTGCCAGCGGCGGGGGTTATAGCAATCAGCCCCAGCATTTT. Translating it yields CASGGGYSNQPQHF. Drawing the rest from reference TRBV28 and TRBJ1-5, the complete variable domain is DVKVTQSSRYLVKRTGEKVFLECVQDMDHENMFWYRQDPGLGLRLIYFSYDVKMKEKGDIPEGYSVSREKKERFSLILESASTNQTSMYLCASGGGYSNQPQHFGDGTRLSIL.